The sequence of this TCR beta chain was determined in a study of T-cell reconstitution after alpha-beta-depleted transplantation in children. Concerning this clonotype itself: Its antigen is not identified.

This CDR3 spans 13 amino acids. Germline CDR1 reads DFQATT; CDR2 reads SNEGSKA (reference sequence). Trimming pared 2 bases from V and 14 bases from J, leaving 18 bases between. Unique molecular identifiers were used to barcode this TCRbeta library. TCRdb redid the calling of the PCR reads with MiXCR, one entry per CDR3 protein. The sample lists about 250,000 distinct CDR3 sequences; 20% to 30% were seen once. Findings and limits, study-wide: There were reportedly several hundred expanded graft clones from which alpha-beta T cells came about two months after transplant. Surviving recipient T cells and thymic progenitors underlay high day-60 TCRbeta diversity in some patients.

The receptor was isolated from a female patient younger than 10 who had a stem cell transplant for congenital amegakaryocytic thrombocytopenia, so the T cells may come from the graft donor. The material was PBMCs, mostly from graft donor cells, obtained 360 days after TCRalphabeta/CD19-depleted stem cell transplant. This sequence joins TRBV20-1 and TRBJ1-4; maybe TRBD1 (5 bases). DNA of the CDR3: TGCAGTGCTAGATACACGGGACGTAATAGGCTGTTTTTT. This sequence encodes CSARYTGRNRLFF.